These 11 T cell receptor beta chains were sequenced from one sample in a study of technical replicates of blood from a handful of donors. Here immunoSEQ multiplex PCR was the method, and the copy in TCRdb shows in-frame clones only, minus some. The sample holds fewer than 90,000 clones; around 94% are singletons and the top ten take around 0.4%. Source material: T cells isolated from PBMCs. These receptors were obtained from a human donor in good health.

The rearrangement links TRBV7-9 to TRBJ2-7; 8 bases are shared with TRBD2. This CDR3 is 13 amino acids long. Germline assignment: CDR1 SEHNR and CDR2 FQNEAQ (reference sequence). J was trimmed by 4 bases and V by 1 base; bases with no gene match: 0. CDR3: CASSLVAGYEQYF. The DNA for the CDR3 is TGTGCCAGCAGCTTAGTAGCGGGATACGAGCAGTACTTC.

Here the CDR3 reads CASSFSSEQYF. The CDR3 DNA reads TGTGCCAGCAGCTTCTCCAGCGAGCAGTACTTC. The chain is built from TRBV7-9 and TRBJ2-7; no definite D call. V gave up 3 bases and J gave up 6 bases, with 6 bases separating them. CDR1 SEHNR and CDR2 FQNEAQ come from the germline V gene (reference sequence). This CDR3 is 11 amino acids long.

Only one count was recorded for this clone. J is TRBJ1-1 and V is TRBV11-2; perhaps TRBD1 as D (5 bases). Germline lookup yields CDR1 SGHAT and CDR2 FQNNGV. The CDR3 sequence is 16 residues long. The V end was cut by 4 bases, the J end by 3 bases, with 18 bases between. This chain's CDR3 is CASSSGLKGRDTEAFF. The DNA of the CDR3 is TGTGCCAGCAGCTCGGGACTCAAAGGGAGGGACACTGAAGCTTTCTTT.

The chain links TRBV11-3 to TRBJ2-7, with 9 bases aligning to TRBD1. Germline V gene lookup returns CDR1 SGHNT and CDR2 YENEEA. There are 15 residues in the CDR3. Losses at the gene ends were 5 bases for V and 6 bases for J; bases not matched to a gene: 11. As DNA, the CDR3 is TGTGCCAGCAGCACCCGGGACAGGGTCTTCTCCGAGCAGTACTTC. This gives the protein CASSTRDRVFSEQYF.

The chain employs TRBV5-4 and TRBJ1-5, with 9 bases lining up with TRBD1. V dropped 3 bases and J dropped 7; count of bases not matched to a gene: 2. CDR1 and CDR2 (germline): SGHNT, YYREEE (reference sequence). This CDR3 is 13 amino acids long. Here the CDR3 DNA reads TGTGCCAGCAGCTGGGACAGGGACCAGCCCCAGCATTTT. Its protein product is CASSWDRDQPQHF.

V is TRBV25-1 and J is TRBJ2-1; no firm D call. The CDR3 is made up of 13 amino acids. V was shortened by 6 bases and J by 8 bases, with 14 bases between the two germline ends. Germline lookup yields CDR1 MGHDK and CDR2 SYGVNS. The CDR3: CASSVGFWYEQFF. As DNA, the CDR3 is TGTGCCAGCAGCGTCGGTTTCTGGTATGAGCAGTTCTTC.

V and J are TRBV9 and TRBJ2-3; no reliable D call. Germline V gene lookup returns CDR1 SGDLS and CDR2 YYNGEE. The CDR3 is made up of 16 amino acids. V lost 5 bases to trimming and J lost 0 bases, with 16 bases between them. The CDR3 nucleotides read TGTGCCAGCAGTTTATCGGGTAGTGTGAGCACAGATACGCAGTATTTT. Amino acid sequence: CASSLSGSVSTDTQYF.

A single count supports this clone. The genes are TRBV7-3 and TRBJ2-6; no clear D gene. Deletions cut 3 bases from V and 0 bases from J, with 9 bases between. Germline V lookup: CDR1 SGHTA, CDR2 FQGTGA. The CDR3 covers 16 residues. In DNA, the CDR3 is TGTGCCAGCAGCTTGACACCCCTCTCTGGGGCCAACGTCCTGACTTTC. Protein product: CASSLTPLSGANVLTF.

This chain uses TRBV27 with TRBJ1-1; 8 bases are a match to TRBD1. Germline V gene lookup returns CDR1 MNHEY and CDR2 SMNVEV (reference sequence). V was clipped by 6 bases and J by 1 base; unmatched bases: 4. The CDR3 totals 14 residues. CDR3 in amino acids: CASSFGTGNTEAFF. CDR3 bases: TGTGCCAGCAGCTTCGGGACAGGGAACACTGAAGCTTTCTTT.

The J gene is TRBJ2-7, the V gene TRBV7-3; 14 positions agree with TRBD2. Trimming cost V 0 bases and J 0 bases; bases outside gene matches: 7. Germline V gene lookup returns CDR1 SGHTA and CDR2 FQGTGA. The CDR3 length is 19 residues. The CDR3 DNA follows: TGTGCCAGCAGCTTAACGGGACTAGCGGGAGCGTTTAGCTCCTACGAGCAGTACTTC. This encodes CASSLTGLAGAFSSYEQYF.

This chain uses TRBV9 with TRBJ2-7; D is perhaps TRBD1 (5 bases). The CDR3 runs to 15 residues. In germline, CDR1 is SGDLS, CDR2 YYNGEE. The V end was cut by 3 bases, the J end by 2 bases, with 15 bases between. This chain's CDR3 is CASSATLGLTYEQYF. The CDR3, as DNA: TGTGCCAGCAGCGCCACCCTGGGGCTAACCTACGAGCAGTACTTC.